The present entry profiles one T cell receptor beta chain with its context. Its cognate antigen has yet to be identified. Per-base qualities were not stored, and no clone one base away is much larger. The sample comes from a study of CD8 T cell repertoires and HIV-1 epitope variants (dated by TCRdb to about 2020). The study in broad terms: In separate culture wells, T cells were stimulated with each of twenty-five peptides that represented autologous and known Gag and Nef epitope variants. The control conditions were a CMV, EBV and flu peptide pool, the Ebola AY9 epitope as a negative control, and a well with no peptide. The epitopes tested covered three Gag epitope families plus Nef HW9 and YT9. T cells were enriched using the EasySep Human T Cell Enrichment Kit and were co-cultured with equal numbers of autologous T cell-negative cells serving as antigen-presenting cells. Cultures ran for around 10 days in IMDM with gentamicin, with half-media changes on days 3 and 7 adding IL-2, IL-7 and IL-15. A 1M T cell aliquot was kept as an uncultured baseline condition, separate from the approximately 80 T cell cultures. A total of 75 to 100 T cell cultures were run, with each culture condition done in triplicate except for one peptide, which was done in duplicate.

Sequencing of TCR beta CDR3 regions was done on the immunoSEQ platform at survey depth. The QIAamp DNA micro kit was used to extract genomic DNA from every cultured and uncultured CD8+ T cell population. From the authors' description of their analysis: Samples with under 5,000 productive reads were excluded, and this exclusion removed about 7% of the roughly 75 HIV peptide-stimulated cultures. A MANAFEST web app trimmed sequences to CDR3 and removed nonproductive sequences, CDR3s under 5 amino acids, and those not starting C or ending F/W. To count as antigen-specific, a clonotype had to be expanded in at least 2 of 3 replicates compared with the no-peptide control at FDR 0.01, and only within one epitope family. A frequency at least fivefold higher than in wells stimulated with peptides from other epitope families was additionally required for specific clonotypes. TCRdb took over this immuneACCESS table, retaining in-frame rearrangements with V and J assigned. Such tables are incomplete; in checked studies, under half of the missing clones stem from an unresolved V gene, and the remainder is unexplained. V and J calls and clone size come straight from that table; D and trimming were deduced from the DNA. The sample contains under 100,000 clones, roughly four fifths of them found a single time. The ten largest clones take up roughly 24% of the sample.

The EasySep Human CD8+ T Cell Enrichment Kit was used on day 10 to isolate CD8+ T cells from every culture. Overall study outcomes, separate from this receptor: The assay identified only TCR beta chains and indicated proliferation in response to antigen, without indicating T cell function or cytokine profile. Of the nine antigen-specific TCR beta clonotypes identified, five or six appeared cross-reactive for autologous or known escape epitope variants. The Nef KF9 family was recognized by five clonotypes and the HW9 family by one, and no responses to the TAALDMSHF plasma variant were observed.

V is cut by 3 bases and J by 0 bases, and the space between the germline ends is 3 bases. The CDR3 contains 14 residues, cysteine and phenylalanine counted. CDR3 DNA is the only sequence kept; it has 42 bases, read in frame from the first base. Based on the germline V gene, the CDR1 and CDR2 sequences are KGHSH and LQKENI. The sequencing input was uncultured baseline CD8+ T cells from peripheral blood mononuclear cells (PBMCs). The sequence was obtained from a male donor with HIV. The chain was built from TRBV18 and TRBJ2-6, with the D gene call left open. This receptor carries the CDR3 CASSPDSGANVLTF. DNA sequence: TGTGCCAGCTCACCGGACTCTGGGGCCAACGTCCTGACTTTC. The full variable domain, completed from the reference TRBV18 and TRBJ2-6 proteins outside the CDR3, reads NAGVMQNPRHLVRRRGQEARLRCSPMKGHSHVYWYRQLPEEGLKFMVYLQKENIIDESGMPKERFSAEFPKEGPSILRIQQVVRGDSAAYFCASSPDSGANVLTFGAGSRLTVL.